Each of the 28 T cell receptor beta chains below was sequenced from the same sample in a study of blood T cell repertoires in COVID-19. The protocol was immunoSEQ multiplex PCR, while the TCRdb copy is restricted to in-frame clones and leaves out a portion. The table shows 300,000 or so clones, with 90% occurring only once. The material sequenced was PBMCs or T cells enriched from blood (not recorded which). The receptors were gathered from a man in his 60s who had recovered from COVID-19.

The chain has TRBV7-9 and TRBJ1-2; D call uncertain. The CDR3 covers 13 residues. Germline CDR1 SEHNR, CDR2 FQNEAQ (reference sequence). V lost 5 bases to trimming and J lost 1 base, with 8 bases between them. This CDR3 is CASSVGLNYGYTF. The CDR3 nucleotides are TGTGCCAGCAGCGTGGGCCTTAACTATGGCTACACCTTC.

The chain carries TRBV9 and TRBJ1-1; D remains ambiguous. Trimming took 0 bases from V and 4 from J, leaving 7 bases between them. Per germline, CDR1 SGDLS and CDR2 YYNGEE. The CDR3 runs to 13 residues. CDR3 nucleotides: TGTGCCAGCAGCGTAGGTGTACTCACTGAAGCTTTCTTT. Translating it yields CASSVGVLTEAFF.

V is TRBV2 and J is TRBJ1-5; no definite D call. Germline-derived CDR1 and CDR2 are SNHLY and FYNNEI. V dropped 8 bases and J dropped 0 bases, with 14 bases sitting between them. The CDR3 loop spans 15 amino acids. The DNA of the CDR3 is TGTGCCAGCCAAGCCGGGAGTAATAGCAATCAGCCCCAGCATTTT. Translated: CASQAGSNSNQPQHF.

V usage is TRBV7-9 and J usage is TRBJ1-2; D not certain. Germline-derived CDR1 and CDR2 are SEHNR and FQNEAQ (reference sequence). The V end was cut by 4 bases, the J end by 4 bases, with 19 bases between. The CDR3 contains 16 residues. The CDR3 sequence is CASSSRTDPGGYGYTF. CDR3 nucleotide sequence: TGTGCCAGCAGCTCCCGGACGGACCCCGGAGGCTATGGCTACACCTTC.

CDR3 DNA: TGTGCCACCTCGAGATCCGGGACAGGGGGATACGAGCAGTACTTC. Its translation is CATSRSGTGGYEQYF. The V gene is TRBV19, the J gene TRBJ2-7; TRBD1 agrees at 11 bases. The ends lost 10 bases at V and 4 bases at J; junction bases unmatched: 12. The germline gives CDR1 LNHDA, CDR2 SQIVND (reference sequence). This CDR3 region has 15 residues.

This chain joins TRBV19 and TRBJ1-2, with 8 bases aligning to TRBD1. Germline values: CDR1 LNHDA, CDR2 SQIVND (reference sequence). The CDR3 extends over 12 amino acids. With V trimmed by 8 bases and J by 3 bases, 2 bases remained unmatched. CDR3 region: CASQTGDYGYTF. In nucleotides, the CDR3 is TGTGCCAGTCAGACAGGGGACTATGGCTACACCTTC.

This rearrangement joins TRBV19 to TRBJ1-2, with D unclear. Trimming pared 3 bases from V and 5 bases from J, leaving 7 bases between. The CDR3 has 12 residues. Germline lookup yields CDR1 LNHDA and CDR2 SQIVND (reference sequence). In nucleotides, the CDR3 is TGTGCCAGTAGTATTGACATGTATGGCTACACCTTC. The encoded protein is CASSIDMYGYTF.

The table lists this clone with a count of one. The V and J genes are TRBV19 and TRBJ1-2; D uncertain. The V end lost 3 bases, the J end lost 8 bases, and 10 bases lay between the germline ends. Germline-derived CDR1 and CDR2 are LNHDA and SQIVND (reference sequence). This CDR3 is 12 amino acids long. The CDR3 DNA is TGTGCCAGTAGTATCGGAGTGTCGGGCTACACCTTC. Amino acid sequence: CASSIGVSGYTF.

The rearrangement joins TRBV7-9 to TRBJ2-2, with TRBD2 matching over 8 bases. Unmatched junction bases numbered 4, after V lost 6 bases and J lost 1 base. CDR1 and CDR2 (germline): SEHNR, FQNEAQ (reference sequence). There are 15 residues in the CDR3. CDR3 in DNA: TGTGCCAGCAGACACGGGGGGGTGAACACCGGGGAGCTGTTTTTT. Translating it yields CASRHGGVNTGELFF.

This chain uses TRBV10-2 with TRBJ1-2; 10 positions match TRBD1. CDR3 size: 16 residues. The V and J ends lost 6 bases and 7 bases, in that order; junction bases with no gene match: 14. Germline V gene sequence: CDR1 WSHSY, CDR2 SAAADI. The CDR3 here is CASSAGQGGWSGGYTF. Written as DNA, the CDR3 is TGCGCCAGCAGCGCCGGACAGGGGGGATGGTCTGGTGGCTACACCTTC.

V is TRBV7-2 and J is TRBJ1-2; perhaps TRBD1 as D (6 bases). The V gene lost 2 bases and the J gene lost 4 bases, with 11 bases spanning the gap. CDR3 size: 14 residues. CDR1 and CDR2 from the germline V gene are SGHTA and FQGNSA. The CDR3 region is CASSLQGIAYGYTF. CDR3 nucleotides: TGTGCCAGCAGCTTACAGGGGATAGCCTATGGCTACACCTTC.

The chain employs TRBV2 and TRBJ1-4; TRBD1 aligns across 8 bases. From germline, CDR1 is SNHLY and CDR2 FYNNEI. This CDR3 region has 13 residues. The junction had 3 bases not matched to a gene; V was cut back by 7 bases and J by 5 bases. The CDR3 nucleotides read TGTGCCAGCACCCGGACAGGGAATGAAAAACTGTTTTTT. Protein product: CASTRTGNEKLFF. Drawing the rest from reference TRBV2 and TRBJ1-4, the complete variable domain is EPEVTQTPSHQVTQMGQEVILRCVPISNHLYFYWYRQILGQKVEFLVSFYNNEISEKSEIFDDQFSVERPDGSNFTLKIRSTKLEDSAMYFCASTRTGNEKLFFGSGTQLSVL.

The V gene is TRBV29-1, the J gene TRBJ2-5; 7 bases line up with TRBD2. The V and J ends lost 6 bases and 0 bases, in that order; junction bases with no gene match: 7. Germline values: CDR1 SQVTM, CDR2 ANQGSEA. CDR3 size: 14 residues. Here the CDR3 reads CSVEGLLYQETQYF. The CDR3 DNA reads TGCAGCGTGGAGGGACTACTCTACCAAGAGACCCAGTACTTC.

The chain combines TRBV7-9 with TRBJ1-5, with 8 bases fitting TRBD1. Germline V lookup: CDR1 SEHNR, CDR2 FQNEAQ (reference sequence). V dropped 2 bases and J dropped 3; count of bases not matched to a gene: 3. There are 15 residues in the CDR3. This chain's CDR3 is CASSLSGGNNQPQHF. In DNA form, the CDR3 reads TGTGCCAGCAGCTTATCAGGGGGCAACAATCAGCCCCAGCATTTT.

The genes are TRBV10-1 and TRBJ2-2; 7 bases are a match to TRBD1. This CDR3 is 16 amino acids long. Unmatched junction bases numbered 4, after V lost 2 bases and J lost 1 base. Germline CDR1 reads WNHNN; CDR2 reads SYGVQD (reference sequence). CDR3 loop: CASSEVRQGNTGELFF. CDR3 in DNA: TGCGCCAGCAGTGAGGTACGACAGGGGAACACCGGGGAGCTGTTTTTT.

The chain combines TRBV20-1 with TRBJ2-5, with a tentative D call TRBD2 (6 bases). Germline V gene sequence: CDR1 DFQATT, CDR2 SNEGSKA (reference sequence). V lost 3 bases and J 4 bases, leaving 18 bases between the germline ends. This CDR3 is built from 15 residues. CDR3 region: CSASRPATRGETQYF. CDR3 nucleotides: TGCAGTGCTAGTAGGCCCGCGACGCGGGGAGAGACCCAGTACTTC.

The chain uses TRBV6-2 or TRBV6-3 and TRBJ1-6; D might be TRBD1 (6 bases). Germline V gene sequence: CDR1 MNHEY, CDR2 SVGEGT. The CDR3 length is 14 residues. The V end lost 5 bases, the J end lost 7 bases, and 12 bases lay between the germline ends. The CDR3 DNA sequence: TGTGCCAGCAGTCGAGACAGGCGAAATTCACCCCTCCACTTT. It is translated as CASSRDRRNSPLHF.

This chain joins TRBV25-1 and TRBJ1-2, with D unresolved. V lost 6 bases and J lost 5, with 10 bases in between. This CDR3 is built from 12 residues. CDR1 and CDR2 (germline): MGHDK, SYGVNS. Written as DNA, the CDR3 is TGTGCCAGCAGCGAAGGAGGGTATGGCTACACCTTC. Protein product: CASSEGGYGYTF.

The J gene is TRBJ2-7, the V gene TRBV5-1, with a weak D call TRBD1 (5 bases). The CDR3 has 14 residues. Germline CDR1 is SGHRS and CDR2 is YFSETQ. V gave up 2 bases and J gave up 6 bases, with 15 bases separating them. CDR3 nucleotides: TGCGCCAGCAGCTTCAGGGTGCGGTCCCCCGAGCAGTACTTC. Translating it yields CASSFRVRSPEQYF.

V gene TRBV5-4 combines with J gene TRBJ2-2, with a tentative D call TRBD1 (5 bases). Trimming took off 0 bases at V and 2 bases at J, with 11 bases between the two ends. The CDR3 totals 16 residues. Germline CDR1 reads SGHNT; CDR2 reads YYREEE (reference sequence). The CDR3 here is CASSLASTGNTGELFF. CDR3 DNA: TGTGCCAGCAGCTTGGCCTCAACAGGAAACACCGGGGAGCTGTTTTTT.

This chain joins TRBV10-3 and TRBJ1-4; D may be TRBD1 (5 bases). CDR1 ENHRY and CDR2 SYGVKD come from the germline V gene. Deletions cut 2 bases from V and 5 bases from J, with 9 bases between. This CDR3 contains 14 residues. The CDR3 DNA reads TGTGCCATCAGTGAGGTAGGGGCGAATGAAAAACTGTTTTTT. It translates to CAISEVGANEKLFF.

The rearrangement links TRBV6-5 to TRBJ2-2; 14 bases are shared with TRBD2. This CDR3 is built from 15 residues. J was trimmed by 6 bases and V by 10 bases; bases with no gene match: 7. Germline V gene lookup returns CDR1 MNHEY and CDR2 SVGAGI. The CDR3 protein is CATHGTSGGSGELFF. CDR3 in DNA: TGTGCCACACACGGGACTAGCGGGGGATCCGGGGAGCTGTTTTTT.

The V and J genes are TRBV5-5 and TRBJ2-7; TRBD2 agrees at 9 bases. The CDR3 covers 15 residues. V shed 0 bases, J shed 4 bases, and the junction held 5 bases outside the gene matches. The germline gives CDR1 SGHKS, CDR2 YYEKEE (reference sequence). The CDR3 is CASSLGSSGNYEQYF. CDR3 nucleotides: TGTGCCAGCAGCTTGGGTTCTAGCGGGAATTACGAGCAGTACTTC.

CDR3 sequence reads: CASSFGTGVRAFF. In nucleotides, the CDR3 is TGTGCCAGCAGTTTCGGGACAGGTGTCCGTGCTTTCTTT. The chain links TRBV27 to TRBJ1-1; 8 bases match TRBD1. The length of the CDR3 is 13 residues. V dropped 3 bases and J dropped 11; count of bases not matched to a gene: 8. Germline V gives CDR1 MNHEY, CDR2 SMNVEV (reference sequence).

The V gene is TRBV28, the J gene TRBJ1-5; D not certain. With 8 bases removed from V and 6 bases from J, the gap between germline ends came to 14 bases. The CDR3 contains 13 residues. Germline values: CDR1 MDHEN, CDR2 SYDVKM. The CDR3 DNA is TGTGCCAGCGGGTTCGGGGTTGGTCAGCCCCAGCATTTT. It translates to CASGFGVGQPQHF.

This rearrangement joins TRBV3-1 (or the pseudogene TRBV3-2) to TRBJ2-5, with TRBD2 matching 9 bases. V was clipped by 1 base and J by 4 bases; unmatched bases: 7. Germline CDR1 and CDR2: LGHDT and YNNKEL (reference sequence). The CDR3 totals 16 residues. The chain's CDR3 is CASSQGPGLARETQYF. In DNA, the CDR3 is TGTGCCAGCAGCCAAGGACCGGGACTAGCTAGAGAGACCCAGTACTTC.

The rearrangement uses TRBV27 and TRBJ2-5; maybe TRBD1 (6 bases). With 2 bases removed from V and 4 bases from J, the gap between germline ends came to 11 bases. Germline CDR1 reads MNHEY; CDR2 reads SMNVEV (reference sequence). The CDR3 covers 14 residues. The CDR3 reads CASSLKPGVETQYF. For the CDR3, the DNA is TGTGCCAGCAGTTTAAAGCCAGGGGTAGAGACCCAGTACTTC.

The rearrangement links TRBV19 to TRBJ2-1, with 9 bases fitting TRBD2. The CDR3 sequence is 16 residues long. J lost 4 bases, V lost 4 bases, and 8 bases had no gene match. The germline CDR1 and CDR2 sequences are LNHDA and SQIVND (reference sequence). The CDR3 DNA reads TGTGCCAGTAGTAAGTCTGGACTAGCGAAATACAATGAGCAGTTCTTC. Encoded protein: CASSKSGLAKYNEQFF.